These T cell receptor beta chains were read from a single sample in a study of T cells in localized non-small cell lung cancer. Here immunoSEQ multiplex PCR was the method, and the copy in TCRdb shows in-frame clones only, minus some. Seen here are tens of thousands of clones, 87% observed once, and the top ten hold 7% to 7.5%. The sample was peripheral blood, taken before any cancer treatment. All receptors come from a woman between 40 and 69 years old with stage I lung adenocarcinoma. Both conserved end residues are part of each CDR3. A D gene is named only where the DNA matches it firmly. A row's size may be missing; if present it is once, few, many or a size class.

v_call: TRBV28; d_call: NA; j_call: TRBJ1-2; clone_size: NA; cdr3_aa: CASSLLPASANYGYTF; cdr3_nt: TGTGCCAGCAGTTTATTGCCCGCCTCGGCTAACTATGGCTACACCTTC
v_call: TRBV11-2; d_call: TRBD1; j_call: TRBJ2-5; clone_size: NA; cdr3_aa: CASSLAMGQGGLQETQYF; cdr3_nt: TGTGCCAGCAGCTTAGCGATGGGACAGGGTGGCCTACAAGAGACCCAGTACTTC
v_call: TRBV29-1; d_call: NA; j_call: TRBJ1-4; clone_size: NA; cdr3_aa: CSVERAANEKLFF; cdr3_nt: TGCAGCGTTGAAAGGGCGGCTAATGAAAAACTGTTTTTT
v_call: TRBV6-5; d_call: TRBD1; j_call: TRBJ1-3; clone_size: NA; cdr3_aa: CASVGQAGNTIYF; cdr3_nt: TGTGCCAGCGTGGGACAGGCCGGAAACACCATATATTTT
v_call: TRBV5-1; d_call: NA; j_call: TRBJ2-4; clone_size: NA; cdr3_aa: CASSPGGETKNIQYF; cdr3_nt: TGCGCCAGCAGCCCAGGGGGGGAAACCAAAAACATTCAGTACTTC
v_call: TRBV2; d_call: NA; j_call: TRBJ1-2; clone_size: NA; cdr3_aa: CASSPEANYGYTF; cdr3_nt: TGTGCCAGCAGTCCAGAGGCTAACTATGGCTACACCTTC
v_call: TRBV7-6; d_call: NA; j_call: TRBJ2-7; clone_size: NA; cdr3_aa: CASSPGASYEQYF; cdr3_nt: TGTGCCAGCAGCCCCGGGGCCTCCTACGAGCAGTACTTC
v_call: TRBV9; d_call: TRBD2; j_call: TRBJ2-3; clone_size: once; cdr3_aa: CASSVFGRGVTDTQYF; cdr3_nt: TGTGCCAGCAGCGTATTCGGGCGGGGGGTCACAGATACGCAGTATTTT
v_call: TRBV15; d_call: NA; j_call: TRBJ2-2; clone_size: NA; cdr3_aa: CATSRGGGTYTGELFF; cdr3_nt: TGTGCCACCAGCAGGGGAGGGGGCACGTACACCGGGGAGCTGTTTTTT
v_call: TRBV4-3; d_call: NA; j_call: TRBJ1-6; clone_size: NA; cdr3_aa: CASSLQGGNSPLHF; cdr3_nt: TGCGCCAGCAGTCTACAAGGTGGAAATTCACCCCTCCACTTT
v_call: TRBV19; d_call: TRBD1; j_call: TRBJ1-1; clone_size: NA; cdr3_aa: CASSSRQGATEAFF; cdr3_nt: TGTGCCAGTAGTTCACGACAGGGGGCAACTGAAGCTTTCTTT
v_call: TRBV6-1; d_call: NA; j_call: TRBJ1-2; clone_size: NA; cdr3_aa: CASIGSRGSPYGYTF; cdr3_nt: TGTGCCAGCATTGGGAGCAGGGGATCCCCCTATGGCTACACCTTC